These T cell receptor delta chains were read from a single sample in a study of Vδ1+ human thymocytes. TCRdb ran CATT on the multiplex PCR reads. Of 23,000 or so delta-chain clones in the sample, less than 30% are singletons; the top ten hold approximately 1.4%. The material sequenced was Vdelta1+ gamma-delta thymocytes from the thymus. These receptors were obtained from a boy under two years old who had congenital heart surgery. The CDR3 runs from the conserved cysteine through the conserved F or W. Fields, in order: D gene, J gene, clone size, V gene, CDR3 DNA, CDR3 protein. D genes are given only for firm matches. Clone sizes are given selectively: once, few, many, or a class where the clone is expanded.

d_gene: TRDD3
j_gene: TRDJ1
abundance: NA
v_gene: TRDV1
CDR3nt: TGTGCTCTTGGGGAAGTAACTGTACTGGGGGATACGGGGAGGGCCGATAAACTCATCTTT
CDR3aa: CALGEVTVLGDTGRADKLIF

d_gene: NA
j_gene: TRDJ1
abundance: NA
v_gene: TRDV1
CDR3nt: TGTGCTCTTGGGGAAGTATACCACGTGGGGATTTACACCGATAAGCTCATCTTT
CDR3aa: CALGEVYHVGIYTDKLIF

d_gene: NA
j_gene: TRDJ1
abundance: NA
v_gene: TRDV1
CDR3nt: TGTGCTCTTGGGGAAGTCCACGCCGATAAACTCATCTTT
CDR3aa: CALGEVHADKLIF

d_gene: NA
j_gene: TRDJ1
abundance: few
v_gene: TRDV1
CDR3nt: TGTGCTCTTGGGGAGGACCCCCCTTCCCCGTACTGGGGACCGCCTTCTTACACCGATAAACTCATCTTT
CDR3aa: CALGEDPPSPYWGPPSYTDKLIF

d_gene: TRDD3
j_gene: TRDJ1
abundance: NA
v_gene: TRDV1
CDR3nt: TGTGCTCTTGGGGAACCATTTGCACACTGGGGGAAGGGACATAACCTGGATAAACTCATCTTT
CDR3aa: CALGEPFAHWGKGHNLDKLIF

d_gene: TRDD3
j_gene: TRDJ1
abundance: NA
v_gene: TRDV1
CDR3nt: TGTGCTCTTGGGGGAGGGGCCTTCCATTCTTTACTGGGGGATACAGCCACCGATAAACTCATCTTT
CDR3aa: CALGGGAFHSLLGDTATDKLIF

d_gene: TRDD3
j_gene: TRDJ2
abundance: NA
v_gene: TRDV1
CDR3nt: TGTGCTCTTGGGGAACAGTATTCTCCCGTACTGGGGGATTCCACTTTGACAGCACAACTCTTCTTT
CDR3aa: CALGEQYSPVLGDSTLTAQLFF

d_gene: NA
j_gene: TRDJ1
abundance: once
v_gene: TRDV1
CDR3nt: TGTGCTCTTGGGGAACGGACGGACTACAGAGATGGGGGTCTTTGGGTGCTCATCTTT
CDR3aa: CALGERTDYRDGGLWVLIF

d_gene: TRDD3
j_gene: TRDJ1
abundance: NA
v_gene: TRDV1
CDR3nt: TGTGCTCTTGGGGATGGGCTCCCGGGCTACTCCAAGGGATACGCGATTGAACTCATCTTT
CDR3aa: CALGDGLPGYSKGYAIELIF

d_gene: NA
j_gene: TRDJ1
abundance: NA
v_gene: TRDV1
CDR3nt: TGTGCTCTTGGGGCCCCGAAGCGGCCACCTGGCCTTCCTACGTTCGGGGGGATACAGAAGACCGATAAACTCATCTTT
CDR3aa: CALGAPKRPPGLPTFGGIQKTDKLIF

d_gene: TRDD2
j_gene: TRDJ1
abundance: NA
v_gene: TRDV2
CDR3nt: TGTGCCAGAATCCGAACGGCCTTCCTATCTTGGGGGCTTTACACCTATAAACTCATCTTT
CDR3aa: CARIRTAFLSWGLYTYKLIF

d_gene: NA
j_gene: TRDJ1
abundance: few
v_gene: TRDV1
CDR3nt: TGTGCTCTTGGGGAACCCATATCCCTCGCTAAGCGTTTCCTGTCCGCCTACCGGTACACCGATAAACTCATCTTT
CDR3aa: CALGEPISLAKRFLSAYRYTDKLIF

d_gene: NA
j_gene: TRDJ1
abundance: NA
v_gene: TRDV1
CDR3nt: TGTGCTCTTGGGGAACTCACCTACGCCCAACTGGGCTCCGAGACCCTCAACACCGATAAACTCATCTTT
CDR3aa: CALGELTYAQLGSETLNTDKLIF

d_gene: TRDD3
j_gene: TRDJ1
abundance: medium-sized
v_gene: TRDV1
CDR3nt: TGTGCTCTTGGGGGCCCGGGCTTCCCGATGCCTACTGGGGGATACGAGTACACCGATAAACTCATCTTT
CDR3aa: CALGGPGFPMPTGGYEYTDKLIF

d_gene: NA
j_gene: TRDJ1
abundance: NA
v_gene: TRDV1
CDR3nt: TGTGCTCTTGAAACGGGGGGTGTACTGGGTAGGGGGTACACCGATAAACTCATCTTT
CDR3aa: CALETGGVLGRGYTDKLIF

d_gene: TRDD3
j_gene: TRDJ1
abundance: NA
v_gene: TRDV1
CDR3nt: TGTGCTCTTGGGGAACCCCCCTTTAGGTCTGGGGGATACCCGTACACCGATAAACTCATCTTT
CDR3aa: CALGEPPFRSGGYPYTDKLIF

d_gene: NA
j_gene: TRDJ1
abundance: few
v_gene: TRDV1
CDR3nt: TGTGCTCTTGGGGGCCCTTCCACATACTGGGGTAAAGCGTACACCGATAAACTCATCTTT
CDR3aa: CALGGPSTYWGKAYTDKLIF

d_gene: TRDD3
j_gene: TRDJ1
abundance: few
v_gene: TRDV1
CDR3nt: TGTGCTCTGGGAAAGGGCTGGGGGATATACTACACCGATAAACTCACCTTT
CDR3aa: CALGKGWGIYYTDKLTF

d_gene: TRDD3
j_gene: TRDJ1
abundance: few
v_gene: TRDV1
CDR3nt: TGTGCTCTTGGGGAACAAGTAGGCCGTTTGACCCTACTGGGGGGCAACTACACCGATAAACTCATCTTT
CDR3aa: CALGEQVGRLTLLGGNYTDKLIF

d_gene: TRDD3
j_gene: TRDJ1
abundance: few
v_gene: TRDV1
CDR3nt: TGTGCTCTTGGGGAACTTCCTACGGGGATTGTACTGGGGGCCGTGTACACCGATAAACTCATCTTT
CDR3aa: CALGELPTGIVLGAVYTDKLIF

d_gene: TRDD3
j_gene: TRDJ1
abundance: NA
v_gene: TRDV1
CDR3nt: TGTGCTCTTGGGGAAGAGCCCCCCCCACTCCCACCGGGGGATGCCCTCCGATACACCGATAAACCCATCTTT
CDR3aa: CALGEEPPPLPPGDALRYTDKPIF

d_gene: NA
j_gene: TRDJ1
abundance: NA
v_gene: TRDV1
CDR3nt: TGTGCTCTTGGGGAACTAGTCTTCGCCGACCGCCCACTAAAACTCATCTTT
CDR3aa: CALGELVFADRPLKLIF

d_gene: NA
j_gene: TRDJ1
abundance: few
v_gene: TRDV1
CDR3nt: TGTGCTCTTGGGGAAAGGCTGGGTTCACTGCTCACCGATAAACTCATCTTT
CDR3aa: CALGERLGSLLTDKLIF

d_gene: TRDD3
j_gene: TRDJ2
abundance: few
v_gene: TRDV1
CDR3nt: TGTGCTCTTGGGGAAAGAGGGCCTTCCCAATACTGGGGGGGGCCTTTGACAGCACAACTCTTCTTT
CDR3aa: CALGERGPSQYWGGPLTAQLFF

d_gene: TRDD3
j_gene: TRDJ1
abundance: few
v_gene: TRDV1
CDR3nt: TGTGCTCTTGGGGAAAAACTTGTCGGTAACGGGATACCCCACACCGATAAACTCATCTTT
CDR3aa: CALGEKLVGNGIPHTDKLIF

d_gene: NA
j_gene: TRDJ1
abundance: NA
v_gene: TRDV1
CDR3nt: TGTGCTCTTGGGGAAGTCGGGACCCCTCTCCTGCACTTC
CDR3aa: CALGEVGTPLLHF

d_gene: TRDD3
j_gene: TRDJ1
abundance: few
v_gene: TRDV1
CDR3nt: TGTGCTCTTGGGGAACCCCTCTGGCCTTCCTCCCCTCCATTGCCACTGGGGGATACCTTGTACACCGATAAACTCATCTTT
CDR3aa: CALGEPLWPSSPPLPLGDTLYTDKLIF

d_gene: TRDD3
j_gene: TRDJ2
abundance: medium-sized
v_gene: TRDV1
CDR3nt: TGTGCTCTTGGGGAAAGGGACGGACGGGCTGGGGGAACAGCACAACTCTTCTTT
CDR3aa: CALGERDGRAGGTAQLFF

d_gene: TRDD3
j_gene: TRDJ1
abundance: NA
v_gene: TRDV1
CDR3nt: TGTGCTCTTGGGACTCCTCAGGGGTCTTCTGGGGGACCTACCGATAAACTCATCTTT
CDR3aa: CALGTPQGSSGGPTDKLIF

d_gene: NA
j_gene: TRDJ1
abundance: many
v_gene: TRDV1
CDR3nt: TGTGCTCTTGGGGAACTCCTAATCCTTCATCCTACCGATAAACTCATCTTT
CDR3aa: CALGELLILHPTDKLIF

d_gene: TRDD3
j_gene: TRDJ1
abundance: NA
v_gene: TRDV1
CDR3nt: TGTGCTCTTGGGGTCCTCCCACCGACCCGTACTGGGGGTTACCTGTACACCGATAAACTCATCTTT
CDR3aa: CALGVLPPTRTGGYLYTDKLIF

d_gene: NA
j_gene: TRDJ1
abundance: NA
v_gene: TRDV1
CDR3nt: TGTGCTCTTGGGGAACCCCCCGGTGTGGGGGTTGGAGACACCGATAAACTCATCTTT
CDR3aa: CALGEPPGVGVGDTDKLIF

d_gene: NA
j_gene: TRDJ1
abundance: NA
v_gene: TRDV1
CDR3nt: TGTGCTCTTGGGGAATGTGATTATGGGTCCACCGTGGGCATACGGGCCGATAAACTCATCTTT
CDR3aa: CALGECDYGSTVGIRADKLIF

d_gene: NA
j_gene: TRDJ1
abundance: NA
v_gene: TRDV1
CDR3nt: TGTGCTCTTGGGGAACTCCCACAATCCCCAGGGGAGTACACCGATAAACTCATCTTT
CDR3aa: CALGELPQSPGEYTDKLIF

d_gene: TRDD3
j_gene: TRDJ1
abundance: NA
v_gene: TRDV1
CDR3nt: TGTGCTCTTGGGATGAGACATACTCCTAATACTGGGGCCTTAACCTACACCGATAAACTCATCTTT
CDR3aa: CALGMRHTPNTGALTYTDKLIF

d_gene: TRDD3
j_gene: TRDJ1
abundance: few
v_gene: TRDV1
CDR3nt: TGTGCTCTTGGGGCCTCTCTCGGCGAACTGGGGCGGTATCCCCCCGATAAACTCATCTTT
CDR3aa: CALGASLGELGRYPPDKLIF

d_gene: TRDD2
j_gene: TRDJ1
abundance: NA
v_gene: TRDV1
CDR3nt: TGTGCTCTCACCCGCCCGGCCTTCCTACGAACCGATAAACTCATCTTT
CDR3aa: CALTRPAFLRTDKLIF

d_gene: TRDD3
j_gene: TRDJ1
abundance: few
v_gene: TRDV1
CDR3nt: TGTGCTCTTGACCCGGGGGATACCTACGATAAACTCATCTTT
CDR3aa: CALDPGDTYDKLIF

d_gene: NA
j_gene: TRDJ1
abundance: NA
v_gene: TRDV1
CDR3nt: TGTGCTCTTGGGGAACTCCGCATGGACTGGAGACCGAAGTACACCGATAAACTCATCTTT
CDR3aa: CALGELRMDWRPKYTDKLIF

d_gene: NA
j_gene: TRDJ1
abundance: few
v_gene: TRDV1
CDR3nt: TGTGCTCTCGCCGGTAATTTTCTCGGCGAACTCATCTTT
CDR3aa: CALAGNFLGELIF

d_gene: TRDD3
j_gene: TRDJ1
abundance: few
v_gene: TRDV1
CDR3nt: TGTGCTCTTGGGAAGTCTTTGCCCCTCCCCGGGGGGATACGGATCGATAAACTCATCTTT
CDR3aa: CALGKSLPLPGGIRIDKLIF